Each of the 26 T cell receptor beta chains below was sequenced from the same sample in a study of blood T cell repertoires in COVID-19 (dated by TCRdb to the early 2020s). Library method: the immunoSEQ multiplex PCR assay. TCRdb stores this immuneACCESS table with in-frame sequences only. Part of the clones is absent; in the studies checked, under half of the shortfall reflects unresolved V genes, and no reason is known for the rest. The sample table lists 250,000 to 300,000 clones, roughly 88% of them with a count of one. The biggest ten clones account for about 3% of the sample. The sample comprised peripheral blood. The receptors here all came from a woman in her 30s with active or convalescent COVID-19.

CDR3 coding DNA: TGTGCCAGCAGCTTTGGCAGGGAAGCTTTCTTT. It yields the protein CASSFGREAFF. The chain joins TRBV5-4 to TRBJ1-1; D gene ambiguous. The V gene's germline CDR1 is SGHNT and CDR2 YYREEE (reference sequence). V was shortened by 2 bases and J by 8 bases, with 7 bases between the two germline ends. The CDR3 has 11 residues.

The chain uses TRBV7-2 and TRBJ1-2; D is perhaps TRBD1 (6 bases). Trimming took 5 bases from V and 1 from J, leaving 23 bases between them. Germline V gene lookup returns CDR1 SGHTA and CDR2 FQGNSA. The CDR3 length is 18 residues. In DNA, the CDR3 is TGTGCCAGCAGCGGCAGGGGATCGGGTGGTCTCCGTAACTATGGCTACACCTTC. Amino acids: CASSGRGSGGLRNYGYTF.

The chain recombines TRBV5-1 with TRBJ1-1; D remains unclear. Germline values: CDR1 SGHRS, CDR2 YFSETQ. The CDR3 has 15 amino acids. The V end was cut by 1 base, the J end by 0 bases, with 10 bases between. Here the CDR3 reads CASSLYGGVNTEAFF. In DNA, the CDR3 is TGCGCCAGCAGCTTGTACGGCGGGGTGAACACTGAAGCTTTCTTT.

The chain combines TRBV6-2 or TRBV6-3 with TRBJ2-1; 10 nucleotides align to TRBD1. This CDR3 is 14 amino acids long. Germline V lookup: CDR1 MNHEY, CDR2 SVGEGT. The V gene end was trimmed by 4 bases and the J gene end by 6 bases; junction bases not matched to a gene: 3. In nucleotides, the CDR3 is TGTGCCAGCAGTTCGAGGACAGGGGGCAATGAGCAGTTCTTC. Encoded protein: CASSSRTGGNEQFF.

V gene TRBV9 combines with J gene TRBJ2-7, with D possibly being TRBD1 (6 bases). V lost 4 bases and J 5 bases, leaving 19 bases between the germline ends. This CDR3 region has 15 residues. Germline CDR1 is SGDLS and CDR2 is YYNGEE. The CDR3 DNA is TGTGCCAGCAGCCCCACCGGGACACCCGGCCACGAGCAGTACTTC. It encodes CASSPTGTPGHEQYF.

This chain uses TRBV5-6 with TRBJ2-3; 10 bases line up with TRBD2. The CDR3 runs to 17 residues. Germline V lookup: CDR1 SGHDT, CDR2 YYEEEE. The junction had 8 bases not matched to a gene; V was cut back by 3 bases and J by 1 base. Here the CDR3 reads CASSSQASGGGTDTQYF. CDR3 nucleotide sequence: TGTGCCAGCAGCTCACAGGCTAGCGGGGGTGGCACAGATACGCAGTATTTT.

Details on this clone: One end of the junction fails to match germline, which may point to a read error. This chain connects TRBV3-1 (or the pseudogene TRBV3-2) to TRBJ1-2, with D possibly being TRBD1 (5 bases). The CDR3 has 16 residues. From germline, CDR1 is LGHDT and CDR2 YNNKEL (reference sequence). This chain's CDR3 is CASSPEGPLPKYGYTF. CDR3 DNA: TGTGCCAGCAGCCCGGAGGGGCCACTTCCTAAATATGGCTACACCTTC.

Only one count was recorded for this clone. J is TRBJ2-2 and V is TRBV10-2; possibly TRBD2 for D (6 bases). Looked up from germline, CDR1 is WSHSY and CDR2 is SAAADI. V was shortened by 0 bases and J by 5 bases, with 13 bases between the two germline ends. CDR3 size: 16 residues. DNA of the CDR3: TGCGCCAGCAGTGAGTCGGTTGGAGGGGCGACCGGGGAGCTGTTTTTT. Protein product: CASSESVGGATGELFF.

The chain links TRBV10-3 to TRBJ2-1, with TRBD2 matching over 7 bases. The CDR3 extends over 12 amino acids. CDR1 and CDR2 from the germline V gene are ENHRY and SYGVKD. V shed 11 bases and J 8 bases; nucleotides not matched to a gene: 9. CDR3 in amino acids: CAVKTSWDEQFF. Here the CDR3 DNA reads TGTGCCGTCAAGACTAGCTGGGATGAGCAGTTCTTC.

The V call is TRBV6-4, the J call TRBJ2-4, with 7 nucleotides matching TRBD1. The CDR3 loop spans 16 amino acids. V gave up 4 bases and J gave up 0 bases; unmatched junction bases: 6. Per germline, CDR1 MRHNA and CDR2 SNTAGT. CDR3 sequence reads: CASSAWDSEAKNIQYF. Written as DNA, the CDR3 is TGTGCCAGCAGTGCCTGGGACAGCGAAGCCAAAAACATTCAGTACTTC.

The CDR3 sequence is CASSPTSGGGPQYF. Written as DNA, the CDR3 is TGTGCCAGCAGCCCGACTAGCGGGGGGGGTCCCCAGTACTTC. The rearrangement uses TRBV9 and TRBJ2-5, with 14 bases matching TRBD2. Germline V gene sequence: CDR1 SGDLS, CDR2 YYNGEE. Trimming took 4 bases from V and 9 from J; bases not matched to a gene: 5. CDR3 length equals 14 residues.

This chain uses TRBV14 with TRBJ2-4; D gene uncertain. V was pared by 1 base and J by 0 bases, with 22 bases between. The CDR3 is 20 amino acids. CDR1 is SGHDN and CDR2 is FVKESK in the germline V gene. The CDR3 spells CASSQGKGESLELAKNIQYF. The CDR3 DNA reads TGTGCCAGCAGCCAAGGTAAAGGAGAGTCGCTTGAACTAGCCAAAAACATTCAGTACTTC.

The chain is built from TRBV5-6 and TRBJ2-7, with D perhaps matching TRBD2 (5 bases). CDR1 and CDR2 (germline): SGHDT, YYEEEE. The CDR3 contains 14 residues. V dropped 4 bases and J dropped 3 bases, with 14 bases sitting between them. The CDR3 spells CASSSGAWSYEQYF. The CDR3 region has the DNA TGTGCCAGCAGCAGCGGCGCTTGGAGCTACGAGCAGTACTTC.

J is TRBJ2-1 and V is TRBV19; 14 positions match TRBD2. CDR3 length equals 16 residues. The ends lost 6 bases at V and 4 bases at J; junction bases unmatched: 5. Germline V lookup: CDR1 LNHDA, CDR2 SQIVND (reference sequence). The CDR3 DNA reads as TGTGCCAGTAGCACTGGACTAGCGGGGGGTTACAATGAGCAGTTCTTC. It translates to CASSTGLAGGYNEQFF. The full variable domain, in which reference TRBV19 and TRBJ2-1 provide the parts outside the CDR3, is DGGITQSPKYLFRKEGQNVTLSCEQNLNHDAMYWYRQDPGQGLRLIYYSQIVNDFQKGDIAEGYSVSREKKESFPLTVTSAQKNPTAFYLCASSTGLAGGYNEQFFGPGTRLTVL.

The rearrangement links TRBV30 to TRBJ1-6; possibly TRBD1 for D (5 bases). There are 16 residues in the CDR3. Trimming shortened V by 8 bases and J by 6 bases, and 23 bases separated the two germline ends. Germline V lookup: CDR1 GTSNPN, CDR2 SVGIG (reference sequence). The CDR3 protein is CAGRQGKVGSNSPLHF. The CDR3 DNA reads as TGTGCCGGGCGGCAGGGAAAAGTCGGTAGTAATTCACCCCTCCACTTT.

V is TRBV7-9 and J is TRBJ1-1; 9 bases are shared with TRBD1. CDR3 size: 15 residues. The V and J ends lost 3 bases and 5 bases, in that order; junction bases with no gene match: 7. CDR1 and CDR2 (germline): SEHNR, FQNEAQ (reference sequence). The CDR3 DNA is TGTGCCAGCAGCTTCCCCGACAGGGGGGGTACTGAAGCTTTCTTT. It encodes CASSFPDRGGTEAFF. Drawing the rest from reference TRBV7-9 and TRBJ1-1, the complete variable domain is DTGVSQNPRHKITKRGQNVTFRCDPISEHNRLYWYRQTLGQGPEFLTYFQNEAQLEKSRLLSDRFSAERPKGSFSTLEIQRTEQGDSAMYLCASSFPDRGGTEAFFGQGTRLTVV.

This chain links TRBV18 with TRBJ2-2, with D tentatively TRBD1 (6 bases). In germline, CDR1 is KGHSH, CDR2 LQKENI. V was pared by 2 bases and J by 2 bases, with 12 bases between. The CDR3 consists of 16 residues. CDR3 nucleotides: TGTGCCAGCTCACCAAGGGACACACCTAACACCGGGGAGCTGTTTTTT. Its translation: CASSPRDTPNTGELFF.

The chain recombines TRBV28 with TRBJ1-5; TRBD1 might be the D (6 bases). The CDR3 spans 15 residues. Between the trimmed V and J ends, which lost 6 bases and 2 bases, there was a span of 14 bases. The V gene's germline CDR1 is MDHEN and CDR2 SYDVKM. For the CDR3, the DNA is TGTGCCAGCAGCTCACCAGGGGAAGGCAATCAGCCCCAGCATTTT. It codes for CASSSPGEGNQPQHF.

This clone was observed a handful of times. The chain carries TRBV5-6 and TRBJ2-1, with 10 bases that match TRBD2. Germline V gives CDR1 SGHDT, CDR2 YYEEEE. The V and J ends lost 0 bases and 6 bases, in that order; junction bases with no gene match: 6. The CDR3 loop spans 16 amino acids. Here the CDR3 reads CASSLVWSGGANEQFF. DNA for the CDR3: TGTGCCAGCAGCTTGGTTTGGAGCGGGGGGGCCAATGAGCAGTTCTTC.

The chain combines TRBV5-1 with TRBJ2-5; D is uncertain. Looked up from germline, CDR1 is SGHRS and CDR2 is YFSETQ. V lost 3 bases and J lost 2, with 14 bases in between. The CDR3 consists of 15 residues. The CDR3, as DNA: TGCGCCAGCAGCTCGCTAGTCGCCAGTCAAGAGACCCAGTACTTC. Its protein is CASSSLVASQETQYF. Filled out from reference TRBV5-1 and TRBJ2-5, the complete variable domain reads KAGVTQTPRYLIKTRGQQVTLSCSPISGHRSVSWYQQTPGQGLQFLFEYFSETQRNKGNFPGRFSGRQFSNSRSEMNVSTLELGDSALYLCASSSLVASQETQYFGPGTRLLVL.

The rearrangement links TRBV30 to TRBJ1-1; TRBD1 agrees at 10 bases. Germline lookup yields CDR1 GTSNPN and CDR2 SVGIG (reference sequence). The CDR3 covers 17 residues. With 3 bases clipped from V and 4 bases from J, the junction kept 14 bases outside the gene matches. The CDR3 nucleotides read TGTGCCTGGAGCCCTACACGGATCGGGACAGGGGTCACTGAAGCTTTCTTT. This encodes CAWSPTRIGTGVTEAFF. Combining the CDR3 with reference TRBV30 and TRBJ1-1 gives the whole variable domain SQTIHQWPATLVQPVGSPLSLECTVEGTSNPNLYWYRQAAGRGLQLLFYSVGIGQISSEVPQNLSASRPQDRQFILSSKKLLLSDSGFYLCAWSPTRIGTGVTEAFFGQGTRLTVV.

The chain recombines TRBV7-2 with TRBJ1-2; D remains unclear. CDR3 length equals 14 residues. Germline V gene lookup returns CDR1 SGHTA and CDR2 FQGNSA. The ends were cut back, 3 bases at V and 10 bases at J, with 18 bases in the middle. The CDR3 protein is CASSFEVLVVDYTF. The CDR3 DNA follows: TGTGCCAGCAGCTTTGAGGTTTTGGTGGTTGACTACACCTTC. The complete variable domain, with remaining parts taken from reference TRBV7-2 and TRBJ1-2, reads GAGVSQSPSNKVTEKGKDVELRCDPISGHTALYWYRQSLGQGLEFLIYFQGNSAPDKSGLPSDRFSAERTGGSVSTLTIQRTQQEDSAVYLCASSFEVLVVDYTFGSGTRLTVV.

This chain links TRBV18 with TRBJ1-1; 7 positions agree with TRBD1. J was trimmed by 1 base and V by 5 bases; bases with no gene match: 7. Germline V gene sequence: CDR1 KGHSH, CDR2 LQKENI. This CDR3 contains 15 residues. Written as DNA, the CDR3 is TGTGCCAGCTCATTTGGACAGGCGGGGAACACTGAAGCTTTCTTT. Amino acid sequence: CASSFGQAGNTEAFF.

The V gene is TRBV4-2, the J gene TRBJ2-3, with D unresolved. Trimming stripped 0 bases from V and 0 bases from J, with 7 bases between. This CDR3 has 15 amino acids. Germline lookup yields CDR1 LGHNA and CDR2 YNFKEQ. CDR3 sequence: CASSQDPSSTDTQYF. The CDR3 DNA follows: TGTGCCAGCAGCCAAGATCCCTCTAGCACAGATACGCAGTATTTT.

This clone was observed a single time. This chain links TRBV7-2 with TRBJ1-3, with no clear D. This CDR3 is 14 amino acids long. V gave up 5 bases and J gave up 5 bases, with 13 bases separating them. Germline V gene data show CDR1 as SGHTA and CDR2 as FQGNSA. The CDR3 bases are TGTGCCAGCAGCCCCACCGGAGCGAGAAACACCATATATTTT. It translates to CASSPTGARNTIYF. Supplemented by reference TRBV7-2 and TRBJ1-3, the full variable domain reads GAGVSQSPSNKVTEKGKDVELRCDPISGHTALYWYRQSLGQGLEFLIYFQGNSAPDKSGLPSDRFSAERTGGSVSTLTIQRTQQEDSAVYLCASSPTGARNTIYFGEGSWLTVV.

This clone is deemed medium-sized (0.01 to 0.1%). The chain is built from TRBV19 and TRBJ1-5, with D tentatively TRBD1 (6 bases). V lost 6 bases and J lost 4, with 10 bases in between. The CDR3 length is 13 residues. Germline values: CDR1 LNHDA, CDR2 SQIVND (reference sequence). CDR3 sequence reads: CASSWTANQPQHF. CDR3 DNA: TGTGCCAGTAGCTGGACAGCTAATCAGCCCCAGCATTTT.